This is a list of T cell receptor beta chains from one sample in a study of cytomegalovirus exposure and HLA in healthy donors. The data were produced by immunoSEQ multiplex PCR, yet TCRdb's version contains in-frame clones alone and is incomplete. The sample comprises some 170,000 clones, approximately 87% of which are singletons, and more than 1.3% rests with the top ten. Source material: PBMCs. Receptor source: a woman aged 25 to 39 in good health and CMV-seronegative. The CDR3 runs from the conserved cysteine through the conserved F or W. Fields, in order: D gene, clone size, J gene, V gene, CDR3 DNA, CDR3 protein. The D gene is left open where the match is weak. Expanded clones are given a class, and other clones once, few, many or no size at all.

D gene: TRBD1
clone size: -
J gene: TRBJ2-2
V gene: TRBV5-4
CDR3 DNA: TGTGCCAGCAACCCGGACAGGGCAACCGGGGAGCTGTTTTTT
CDR3 protein: CASNPDRATGELFF

D gene: TRBD2
clone size: many
J gene: TRBJ2-7
V gene: TRBV5-4
CDR3 DNA: TGTGCCAGCAGCTTCGTGACGGGGGGTTCCTACGAGCAGTACTTC
CDR3 protein: CASSFVTGGSYEQYF

D gene: -
clone size: -
J gene: TRBJ1-2
V gene: TRBV5-1
CDR3 DNA: TGCGCCAGCAGCAATGAGAGGAGCAACTATGGCTACACCTTC
CDR3 protein: CASSNERSNYGYTF

D gene: TRBD2
clone size: -
J gene: TRBJ2-1
V gene: TRBV5-6
CDR3 DNA: TGTGCCAGCAGCTTGGTGGCGGGGGGGCCCTACAATGAGCAGTTCTTC
CDR3 protein: CASSLVAGGPYNEQFF

D gene: -
clone size: -
J gene: TRBJ1-2
V gene: TRBV5-1
CDR3 DNA: TGCGCCAGCAGCGGGCAGGGGAGCTATGGCTACACCTTC
CDR3 protein: CASSGQGSYGYTF

D gene: -
clone size: -
J gene: TRBJ2-2
V gene: TRBV7-2
CDR3 DNA: TGTGCCAGCAACACCGACAGCACGAACACCGGGGAGCTGTTTTTT
CDR3 protein: CASNTDSTNTGELFF

D gene: -
clone size: few
J gene: TRBJ1-5
V gene: TRBV10-3
CDR3 DNA: TGTGCCATCAGTGAGTCGGGAGGTGGCAATCAGCCCCAGCATTTT
CDR3 protein: CAISESGGGNQPQHF

D gene: TRBD2
clone size: once
J gene: TRBJ2-1
V gene: TRBV6-5
CDR3 DNA: TGTGCCAGCAGCTACCTCAGCGGGGGGTACAATGAGCAGTTCTTC
CDR3 protein: CASSYLSGGYNEQFF

D gene: TRBD1
clone size: once
J gene: TRBJ1-4
V gene: TRBV7-9
CDR3 DNA: TGTGCCAGCAGCCCAGGGGGCGCGGGTCTTGAAAAACTGTTTTTT
CDR3 protein: CASSPGGAGLEKLFF

D gene: TRBD1
clone size: -
J gene: TRBJ1-3
V gene: TRBV10-3
CDR3 DNA: TGTGCCACCGAATCTGACAGGGAGGAAAACACCATATATTTT
CDR3 protein: CATESDREENTIYF

D gene: TRBD2
clone size: -
J gene: TRBJ2-2
V gene: TRBV9
CDR3 DNA: TGTGCCAGCAGCGTGTTAGCGGGCACCGGGGAGCTGTTTTTT
CDR3 protein: CASSVLAGTGELFF

D gene: -
clone size: -
J gene: TRBJ2-3
V gene: TRBV7-6
CDR3 DNA: TGTGCCAGCAGCTTAGCGGGGGCCAGCACAGATACGCAGTATTTT
CDR3 protein: CASSLAGASTDTQYF

D gene: -
clone size: once
J gene: TRBJ2-5
V gene: TRBV5-1
CDR3 DNA: TGCGCCAGCAGCTTGGCCATCGGAGAGACCCAGTACTTC
CDR3 protein: CASSLAIGETQYF

D gene: -
clone size: -
J gene: TRBJ2-2
V gene: TRBV5-1
CDR3 DNA: TGCGCCAGCAGCTCAACCGGGACTTCGACCGGGGAGCTGTTTTTT
CDR3 protein: CASSSTGTSTGELFF

D gene: -
clone size: -
J gene: TRBJ1-5
V gene: TRBV7-2
CDR3 DNA: TGTGCCAGCAGCCCGGGAAGCAATCAGCCCCAGCATTTT
CDR3 protein: CASSPGSNQPQHF

D gene: -
clone size: -
J gene: TRBJ1-1
V gene: TRBV4-1
CDR3 DNA: TGCGCCAGCAGCCAGCTGCTACAGCCAGCTGAAGCTTTCTTT
CDR3 protein: CASSQLLQPAEAFF

D gene: TRBD1
clone size: -
J gene: TRBJ1-3
V gene: TRBV6-1
CDR3 DNA: TGTGCCAGCAGGAGACAGGGGGCTGCTGGAAACACCATATATTTT
CDR3 protein: CASRRQGAAGNTIYF

D gene: -
clone size: -
J gene: TRBJ2-2
V gene: TRBV6-1
CDR3 DNA: TGTGCCAGCAGTGATCCGGGGAACGCGAACACCGGGGAGCTGTTTTTT
CDR3 protein: CASSDPGNANTGELFF

D gene: TRBD2
clone size: -
J gene: TRBJ2-3
V gene: TRBV2
CDR3 DNA: TGTGCCAGCAGTGTACCAGTTGGGGGGAGCGGGGGGGGCACAGATACGCAGTATTTT
CDR3 protein: CASSVPVGGSGGGTDTQYF

D gene: -
clone size: -
J gene: TRBJ2-2
V gene: TRBV6-5
CDR3 DNA: TGTGCCAGCAGTTACTTACCGGGTGCATCCGGGGAGCTGTTTTTT
CDR3 protein: CASSYLPGASGELFF

D gene: -
clone size: many
J gene: TRBJ2-7
V gene: TRBV30
CDR3 DNA: TGTGCCTGGAGTGAGGGAGGCAGGGAACCCTACGAGCAGTACTTC
CDR3 protein: CAWSEGGREPYEQYF

D gene: -
clone size: -
J gene: TRBJ1-2
V gene: TRBV6-5
CDR3 DNA: TGTGCCAGCAGAACAACGCCCCCTGTCTATGGCTACACCTTC
CDR3 protein: CASRTTPPVYGYTF

D gene: -
clone size: -
J gene: TRBJ1-2
V gene: TRBV27
CDR3 DNA: TGTGCCAGCAGTTTCAGGGATAGGGCTTATGGCTACACCTTC
CDR3 protein: CASSFRDRAYGYTF

D gene: TRBD1
clone size: -
J gene: TRBJ1-2
V gene: TRBV30
CDR3 DNA: TGTGCCTGGAATCCAGGGGGCGGGGGCTACACCTTC
CDR3 protein: CAWNPGGGGYTF

D gene: -
clone size: -
J gene: TRBJ2-1
V gene: TRBV13
CDR3 DNA: TGTGCCAGCAGCTTATTCGGCGGGGAGCAGTTCTTC
CDR3 protein: CASSLFGGEQFF

D gene: -
clone size: -
J gene: TRBJ2-1
V gene: TRBV19
CDR3 DNA: TGTGCCAGTGCAGGGTTGGACGAGCAGTTCTTC
CDR3 protein: CASAGLDEQFF

D gene: -
clone size: -
J gene: TRBJ1-5
V gene: TRBV7-9
CDR3 DNA: TGTGCCAGCAGCTTAGTGGGGCCGGTGAGCAATCAGCCCCAGCATTTT
CDR3 protein: CASSLVGPVSNQPQHF

D gene: -
clone size: -
J gene: TRBJ2-6
V gene: TRBV5-8
CDR3 DNA: TGTGCCAGCAGCTTGGGACTGTACTTCTCTGGGGCCAACGTCCTGACTTTC
CDR3 protein: CASSLGLYFSGANVLTF

D gene: -
clone size: few
J gene: TRBJ2-7
V gene: TRBV9
CDR3 DNA: TGTGCCAGCAGCGTAGTAGGGGGGGACGAGCAGTACTTC
CDR3 protein: CASSVVGGDEQYF

D gene: TRBD1
clone size: -
J gene: TRBJ2-2
V gene: TRBV9
CDR3 DNA: TGTGCCAGCAGCGTAGGGGGGACAGGGGGAACCGGGGAGCTGTTTTTT
CDR3 protein: CASSVGGTGGTGELFF

D gene: -
clone size: -
J gene: TRBJ1-2
V gene: TRBV29-1
CDR3 DNA: TGCAGCGTTGAGAAGACAGGTGGCTACACCTTC
CDR3 protein: CSVEKTGGYTF

D gene: -
clone size: -
J gene: TRBJ1-2
V gene: TRBV7-9
CDR3 DNA: TGTGCCAGCAGCGGCGGTCTACCCAGTGGCTACACCTTC
CDR3 protein: CASSGGLPSGYTF

D gene: TRBD1
clone size: -
J gene: TRBJ1-2
V gene: TRBV29-1
CDR3 DNA: TGCAGCGTTGAGCGGGACAGGGGCGATGGCTACACCTTC
CDR3 protein: CSVERDRGDGYTF

D gene: -
clone size: -
J gene: TRBJ1-5
V gene: TRBV27
CDR3 DNA: TGTGCCAGCAGTTTAGGAGGGGCCGGCAATCAGCCCCAGCATTTT
CDR3 protein: CASSLGGAGNQPQHF

D gene: -
clone size: once
J gene: TRBJ2-7
V gene: TRBV7-9
CDR3 DNA: TGTGCCAGCAGCTTACGAGCGGGTGATGTTGAGCAGTACTTC
CDR3 protein: CASSLRAGDVEQYF

D gene: -
clone size: -
J gene: TRBJ1-2
V gene: TRBV10-2
CDR3 DNA: TGCGCCAGCAGCCTTTGGACTGGAGGCTACACCTTC
CDR3 protein: CASSLWTGGYTF

D gene: TRBD1
clone size: -
J gene: TRBJ2-5
V gene: TRBV2
CDR3 DNA: TGTGCCACCCGAGGACAGGAAGAGACCCAGTACTTC
CDR3 protein: CATRGQEETQYF

D gene: -
clone size: -
J gene: TRBJ1-1
V gene: TRBV4-1
CDR3 DNA: TGCGCCAGCAGCCAAGACCGAGGAGGGAGGATTGGTCCCAACACTGAAGCTTTCTTT
CDR3 protein: CASSQDRGGRIGPNTEAFF

D gene: -
clone size: -
J gene: TRBJ1-1
V gene: TRBV19
CDR3 DNA: TGTGCCAGTAGTATCTCGCCCAGAACTGAAGCTTTCTTT
CDR3 protein: CASSISPRTEAFF

D gene: TRBD2
clone size: -
J gene: TRBJ2-7
V gene: TRBV7-2
CDR3 DNA: TGTGCCAGCAGCGTCAGGACTAGCGGGGACTACGAGCAGTACTTC
CDR3 protein: CASSVRTSGDYEQYF

D gene: TRBD1
clone size: -
J gene: TRBJ1-5
V gene: TRBV19
CDR3 DNA: TGTGCCAGTAGGGGACAGGGAATATACAATCAGCCCCAGCATTTT
CDR3 protein: CASRGQGIYNQPQHF

D gene: -
clone size: -
J gene: TRBJ1-2
V gene: TRBV30
CDR3 DNA: TGTGCCTGGAGTGTAGGGGGGGGCTGGGACTATGGCTACACCTTC
CDR3 protein: CAWSVGGGWDYGYTF

D gene: -
clone size: once
J gene: TRBJ2-7
V gene: TRBV6-1
CDR3 DNA: TGTGCCAGCAAAGAGTCCCTCCCCCAAGACGAGCAGTACTTC
CDR3 protein: CASKESLPQDEQYF

D gene: TRBD2
clone size: -
J gene: TRBJ2-1
V gene: TRBV11-3
CDR3 DNA: TGTGCCAGCAGCCCCCGGGGGGGCCGCGGTGAGCAGTTCTTC
CDR3 protein: CASSPRGGRGEQFF

D gene: TRBD1
clone size: -
J gene: TRBJ2-3
V gene: TRBV5-6
CDR3 DNA: TGTGCCAGCAGCCCGGGACAGGGAATGGCAGATACGCAGTATTTT
CDR3 protein: CASSPGQGMADTQYF

D gene: -
clone size: -
J gene: TRBJ1-1
V gene: TRBV6-1
CDR3 DNA: TGTGCCAGCAGTATCGAGGTAGGCACTGAAGCTTTCTTT
CDR3 protein: CASSIEVGTEAFF

D gene: TRBD2
clone size: -
J gene: TRBJ2-1
V gene: TRBV19
CDR3 DNA: TGTGCCAGTAGTGTCAGCGGGGGGCCCTACAATGAGCAGTTCTTC
CDR3 protein: CASSVSGGPYNEQFF

D gene: -
clone size: -
J gene: TRBJ2-7
V gene: TRBV4-2
CDR3 DNA: TGTGCCAGCAGCCAAGATAACTACGAGCAGTACTTC
CDR3 protein: CASSQDNYEQYF

D gene: -
clone size: -
J gene: TRBJ2-7
V gene: TRBV6-1
CDR3 DNA: TGTGCCAGCAGTGATCCGGGGAGGAGTTCCGAGCAGTACTTC
CDR3 protein: CASSDPGRSSEQYF

D gene: -
clone size: -
J gene: TRBJ1-4
V gene: TRBV7-2
CDR3 DNA: TGTGCCAGCAGCTTACTGGGCATAACTAATGAAAAACTGTTTTTT
CDR3 protein: CASSLLGITNEKLFF

D gene: TRBD1
clone size: -
J gene: TRBJ1-2
V gene: TRBV6-5
CDR3 DNA: TGTGCCAGCAGCCGGACAGGGGGAGGCTACACCTTC
CDR3 protein: CASSRTGGGYTF

D gene: -
clone size: -
J gene: TRBJ2-5
V gene: TRBV5-5
CDR3 DNA: TGTGCCAGCAGCCTCCCAGTCCAAGAGACCCAGTACTTC
CDR3 protein: CASSLPVQETQYF

D gene: -
clone size: -
J gene: TRBJ1-4
V gene: TRBV6-1
CDR3 DNA: TGTGCCAGCAGTGCCGACAGCGCCCCTGAAAAACTGTTTTTT
CDR3 protein: CASSADSAPEKLFF